A single sample gave rise to the 3 T cell receptor beta chains below, sequenced in a study. A single record per CDR3 protein comes from TCRdb applying MiXCR to the RT-PCR reads. The sample shows 550,000 to 750,000 distinct CDR3 sequences, 11% to 15% of them seen only once. Sequencing was carried out using memory CD4+ T cells from blood. The origin of the receptors is a female donor in good health, serving as a healthy control.

This clonotype was counted many times. The chain has TRBV6-5 and TRBJ1-2; D not resolved. This CDR3 comprises 15 residues. V lost 0 bases and J 4 bases, leaving 12 bases between the germline ends. Germline V gives CDR1 MNHEY, CDR2 SVGAGI. CDR3 in amino acids: CASSYSLGEIYGYTF. The CDR3 DNA reads TGTGCCAGCAGTTACTCTCTCGGGGAAATCTATGGCTACACCTTC.

The table lists this clonotype with a few counts. The chain employs TRBV18 and TRBJ2-7; 7 nucleotides match TRBD1. V was pared by 1 base and J by 3 bases, with 6 bases of the junction left unmatched. Germline loops: CDR1 KGHSH, CDR2 LQKENI. This CDR3 spans 15 amino acids. CDR3 protein: CASSPRTGDFYEQYF. CDR3 nucleotides: TGTGCCAGCTCACCACGGACAGGTGACTTCTACGAGCAGTACTTC.

This clonotype was seen a handful of times. CDR3 bases: TGTGCCTGGGACTACAATTCCCCCAAGACCCAGTACTTC. Translated: CAWDYNSPKTQYF. The chain combines TRBV30 with TRBJ2-5, with D possibly TRBD2 on 5 matching bases. Germline V gene sequence: CDR1 GTSNPN, CDR2 SVGIG (reference sequence). The CDR3 sequence is 13 residues long. V dropped 5 bases and J dropped 6 bases, with 16 bases sitting between them.